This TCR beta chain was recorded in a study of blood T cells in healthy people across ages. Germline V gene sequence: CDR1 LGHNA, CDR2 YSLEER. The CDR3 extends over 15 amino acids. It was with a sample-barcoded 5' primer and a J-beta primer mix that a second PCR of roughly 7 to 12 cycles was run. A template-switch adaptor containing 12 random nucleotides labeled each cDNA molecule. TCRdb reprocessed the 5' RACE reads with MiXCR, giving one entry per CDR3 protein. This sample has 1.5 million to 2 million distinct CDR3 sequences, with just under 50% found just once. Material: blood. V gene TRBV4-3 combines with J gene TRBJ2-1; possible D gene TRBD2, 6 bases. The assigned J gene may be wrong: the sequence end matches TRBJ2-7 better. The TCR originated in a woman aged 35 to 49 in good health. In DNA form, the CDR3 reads TGCGCCAGCAGCCCAATGGGGGGAGACTACAATGAGCAGTACTTC. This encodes CASSPMGGDYNEQYF.